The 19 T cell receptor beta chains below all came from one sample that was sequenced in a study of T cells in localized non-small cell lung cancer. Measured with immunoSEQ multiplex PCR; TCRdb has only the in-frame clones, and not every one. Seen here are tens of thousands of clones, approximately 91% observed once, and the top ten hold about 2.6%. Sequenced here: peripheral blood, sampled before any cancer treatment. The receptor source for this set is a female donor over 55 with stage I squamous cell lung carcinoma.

The DNA of the CDR3 is TGTGCCAGCTCACAGGGGACTAATGAAAAACTGTTTTTT. Translating gives CASSQGTNEKLFF. The gene calls are TRBV18 and TRBJ1-4; possibly TRBD1 for D (5 bases). V lost 4 bases, J lost 2 bases, and 5 bases lay in between. Germline V gene lookup returns CDR1 KGHSH and CDR2 LQKENI. The CDR3 is made up of 13 amino acids.

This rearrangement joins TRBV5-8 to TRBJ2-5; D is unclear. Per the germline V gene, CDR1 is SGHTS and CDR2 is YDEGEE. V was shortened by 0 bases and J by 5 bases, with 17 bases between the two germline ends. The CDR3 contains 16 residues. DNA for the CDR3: TGTGCCAGCAGCTTGGGAATGGGAAACCGCCAGGAGACCCAGTACTTC. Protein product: CASSLGMGNRQETQYF.

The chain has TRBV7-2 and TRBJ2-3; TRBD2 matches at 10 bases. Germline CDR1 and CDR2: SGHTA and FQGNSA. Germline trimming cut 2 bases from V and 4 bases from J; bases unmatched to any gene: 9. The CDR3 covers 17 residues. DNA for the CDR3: TGTGCCAGCAGCTTAAGGGGCACTAGCGGGATCCCAGATACGCAGTATTTT. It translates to CASSLRGTSGIPDTQYF.

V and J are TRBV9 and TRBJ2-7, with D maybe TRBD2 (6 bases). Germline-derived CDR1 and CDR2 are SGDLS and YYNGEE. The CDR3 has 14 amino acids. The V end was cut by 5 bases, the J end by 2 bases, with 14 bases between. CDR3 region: CASSLEGGAYEQYF. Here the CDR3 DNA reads TGTGCCAGCAGTCTGGAGGGCGGGGCCTACGAGCAGTACTTC.

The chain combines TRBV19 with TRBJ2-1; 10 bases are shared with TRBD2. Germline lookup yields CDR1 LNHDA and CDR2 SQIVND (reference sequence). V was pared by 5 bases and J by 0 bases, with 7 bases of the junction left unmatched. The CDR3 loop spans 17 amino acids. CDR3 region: CASSAPGLANSYNEQFF. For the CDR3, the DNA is TGTGCCAGTAGTGCCCCGGGACTAGCGAACTCCTACAATGAGCAGTTCTTC.

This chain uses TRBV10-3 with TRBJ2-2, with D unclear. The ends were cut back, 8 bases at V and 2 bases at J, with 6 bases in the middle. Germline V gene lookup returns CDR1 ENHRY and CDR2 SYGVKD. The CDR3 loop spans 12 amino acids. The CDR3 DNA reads TGTGCCATCGGAATAAACACCGGGGAGCTGTTTTTT. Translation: CAIGINTGELFF.

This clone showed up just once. In DNA form, the CDR3 reads TGTGCCAGCAGCTTAGAGCTAGCGGGAAGTAATGAGCAGTTCTTC. Translating it yields CASSLELAGSNEQFF. The J gene is TRBJ2-1, the V gene TRBV7-2; 9 positions agree with TRBD2. This CDR3 contains 15 residues. Germline loops: CDR1 SGHTA, CDR2 FQGNSA. After removal of 1 base from V and 7 bases from J, the junction contained 5 bases not matched to a gene.

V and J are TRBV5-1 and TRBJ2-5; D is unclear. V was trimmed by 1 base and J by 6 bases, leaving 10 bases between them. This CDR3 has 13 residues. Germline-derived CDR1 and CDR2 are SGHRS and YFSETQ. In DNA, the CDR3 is TGCGCCAGCAGCTTGATGGCCAGCCAGACCCAGTACTTC. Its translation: CASSLMASQTQYF.

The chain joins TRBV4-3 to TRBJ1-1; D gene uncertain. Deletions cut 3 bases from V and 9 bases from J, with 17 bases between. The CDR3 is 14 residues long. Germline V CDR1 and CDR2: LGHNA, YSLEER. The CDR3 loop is CASSQSWAEEKAFF. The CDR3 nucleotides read TGCGCCAGCAGCCAGTCGTGGGCAGAAGAAAAAGCTTTCTTT.

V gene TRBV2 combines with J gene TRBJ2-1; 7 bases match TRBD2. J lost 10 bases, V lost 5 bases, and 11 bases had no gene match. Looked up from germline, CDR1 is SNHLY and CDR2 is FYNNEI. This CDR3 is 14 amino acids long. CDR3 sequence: CASSKTPSGGEQFF. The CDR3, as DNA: TGTGCCAGCAGTAAAACACCTAGCGGAGGAGAGCAGTTCTTC.

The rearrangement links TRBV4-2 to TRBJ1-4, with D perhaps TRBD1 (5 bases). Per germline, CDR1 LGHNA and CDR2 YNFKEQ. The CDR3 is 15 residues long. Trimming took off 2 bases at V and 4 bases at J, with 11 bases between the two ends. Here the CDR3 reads CASSQPRQLNEKLFF. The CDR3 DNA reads TGTGCCAGCAGCCAACCCCGACAGCTTAATGAAAAACTGTTTTTT.

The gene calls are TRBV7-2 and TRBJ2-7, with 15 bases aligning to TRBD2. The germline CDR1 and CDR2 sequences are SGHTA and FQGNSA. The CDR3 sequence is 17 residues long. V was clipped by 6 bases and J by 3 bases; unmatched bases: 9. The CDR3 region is CASSSPGTSGRLYEQYF. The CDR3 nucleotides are TGTGCCAGCAGTTCACCCGGGACTAGCGGGAGGCTCTACGAGCAGTACTTC.

As DNA, the CDR3 is TGTGCCAGCAGCTTAGGTCCAGGGGGAGAGACCCAGTACTTC. Translating gives CASSLGPGGETQYF. The genes are TRBV7-9 and TRBJ2-5; 7 nucleotides align to TRBD1. This CDR3 spans 14 amino acids. Trimming removed 1 base from V and 4 bases from J; junction bases left unmatched: 3. Germline V gene data show CDR1 as SEHNR and CDR2 as FQNEAQ (reference sequence).

CDR3 protein: CSVEGGAGSQHF. The CDR3 nucleotides read TGCAGCGTTGAGGGGGGGGCCGGGTCCCAGCATTTT. This chain links TRBV29-1 with TRBJ1-5, with D perhaps TRBD1 (6 bases). The CDR3 consists of 12 residues. The V end was cut by 3 bases, the J end by 11 bases, with 14 bases between. Germline lookup yields CDR1 SQVTM and CDR2 ANQGSEA.

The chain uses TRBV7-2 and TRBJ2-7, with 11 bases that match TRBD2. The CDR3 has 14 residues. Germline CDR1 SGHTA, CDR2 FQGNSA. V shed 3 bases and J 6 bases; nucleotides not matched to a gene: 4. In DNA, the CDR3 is TGTGCCAGCAGCTTTAGCGGGAGGGCCGGCGAGCAGTACTTC. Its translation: CASSFSGRAGEQYF.

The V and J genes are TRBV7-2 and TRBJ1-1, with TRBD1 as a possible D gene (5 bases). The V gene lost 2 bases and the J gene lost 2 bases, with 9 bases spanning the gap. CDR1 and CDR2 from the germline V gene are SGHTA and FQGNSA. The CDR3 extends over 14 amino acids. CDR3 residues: CASSLTGPNTEAFF. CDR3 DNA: TGTGCCAGCAGCTTAACAGGCCCTAACACTGAAGCTTTCTTT.

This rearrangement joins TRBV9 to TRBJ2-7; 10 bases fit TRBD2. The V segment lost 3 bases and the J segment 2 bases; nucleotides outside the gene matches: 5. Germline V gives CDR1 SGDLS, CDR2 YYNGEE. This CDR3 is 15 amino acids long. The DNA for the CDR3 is TGTGCCAGCAGCGGTCCTAGCGGGAGTGCCTACGAGCAGTACTTC. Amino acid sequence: CASSGPSGSAYEQYF.

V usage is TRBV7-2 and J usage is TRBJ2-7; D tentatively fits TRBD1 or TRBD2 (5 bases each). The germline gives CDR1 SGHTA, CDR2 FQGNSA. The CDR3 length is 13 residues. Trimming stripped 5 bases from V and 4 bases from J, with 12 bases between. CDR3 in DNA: TGTGCCAGCAGCCCAGGGAGCCTTTACGAGCAGTACTTC. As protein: CASSPGSLYEQYF. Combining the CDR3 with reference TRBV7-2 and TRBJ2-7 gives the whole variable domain GAGVSQSPSNKVTEKGKDVELRCDPISGHTALYWYRQSLGQGLEFLIYFQGNSAPDKSGLPSDRFSAERTGGSVSTLTIQRTQQEDSAVYLCASSPGSLYEQYFGPGTRLTVT.

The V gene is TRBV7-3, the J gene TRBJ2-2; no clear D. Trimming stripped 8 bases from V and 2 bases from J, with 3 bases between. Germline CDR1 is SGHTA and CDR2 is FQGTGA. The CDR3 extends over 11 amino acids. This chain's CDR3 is CASGNTGELFF. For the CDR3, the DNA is TGTGCCAGCGGTAACACCGGGGAGCTGTTTTTT.